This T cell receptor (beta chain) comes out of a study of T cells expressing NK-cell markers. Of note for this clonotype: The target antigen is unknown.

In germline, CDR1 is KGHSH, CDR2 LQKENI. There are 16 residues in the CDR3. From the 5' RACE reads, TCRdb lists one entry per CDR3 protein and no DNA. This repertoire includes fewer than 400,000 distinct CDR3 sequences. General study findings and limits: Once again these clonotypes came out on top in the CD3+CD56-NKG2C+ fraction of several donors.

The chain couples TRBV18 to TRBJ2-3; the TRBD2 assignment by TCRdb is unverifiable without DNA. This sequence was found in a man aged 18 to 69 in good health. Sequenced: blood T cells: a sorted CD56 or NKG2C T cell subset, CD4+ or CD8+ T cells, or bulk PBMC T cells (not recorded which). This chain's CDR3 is CASSPQTKRGSDTQYF.